This TCR beta chain stems from a study of blood T cell repertoires in COVID-19. The CDR3 runs 16 residues. Trimming left V 5 bases short and J 3 bases short, with 19 bases between. Germline CDR1 is SNHLY and CDR2 is FYNNEI. In the original processing: Amplification with reference gene primers provided the estimates of nucleated cell counts. Some clones are missing from TCRdb's copy, which holds only in-frame ones; the method was immunoSEQ multiplex PCR. V and J calls and clone size are those listed in that table; D and trimming were worked out from the DNA. The data show about 400,000 clones, around nine tenths seen once. Participants came from fewer than 25 US areas, aged about 18 to 89 years.

Sequenced sample: PBMCs or T cells enriched from blood (not recorded which). The TCR was taken from a woman aged 30 to 39 who had recovered from COVID-19. This chain connects TRBV2 to TRBJ1-2, with a weak D call TRBD1 (5 bases). The chain's CDR3 is CASSSQGTGGYYGYTF. CDR3 coding DNA: TGTGCCAGCAGTTCCCAGGGAACCGGGGGGTACTATGGCTACACCTTC.